The text below deals with one T cell receptor (beta chain). What it binds is not known. This record belongs to a study of cytomegalovirus exposure and HLA in healthy donors. Study-wide context: Across around 400 genotyped donors, approximately 81% landed in the Caucasian-associated ancestry cluster.

Per the germline V gene, CDR1 is SGHRS and CDR2 is YFSETQ. This CDR3 spans 16 amino acids. V was shortened by 0 bases and J by 0 bases, with 11 bases between the two germline ends. The study, taken as a whole, reports: A few CMV-associated chains were confirmed in vitro to be specific for CMV antigens. Several of the most significant clusters appeared, in a later analysis, to be linked to common viral pathogens.

PCR amplification relied on 60 Vbeta primers (plus 13 Jbeta primers). Sequencing was performed with immunoSEQ multiplex PCR; in TCRdb, only in-frame clones are kept and a portion is missing. The repertoire holds 200,000 to 300,000 clones, with approximately 80% as singletons. The rearrangement uses TRBV5-1 and TRBJ2-3; D uncertain. This clonotype was sampled from a woman in her fifties or sixties in good health and CMV-seropositive. Material: PBMCs. CDR3 amino acids: CASSLAASSSTDTQYF. CDR3 in DNA: TGCGCCAGCAGCTTGGCTGCGAGCTCTAGCACAGATACGCAGTATTTT.